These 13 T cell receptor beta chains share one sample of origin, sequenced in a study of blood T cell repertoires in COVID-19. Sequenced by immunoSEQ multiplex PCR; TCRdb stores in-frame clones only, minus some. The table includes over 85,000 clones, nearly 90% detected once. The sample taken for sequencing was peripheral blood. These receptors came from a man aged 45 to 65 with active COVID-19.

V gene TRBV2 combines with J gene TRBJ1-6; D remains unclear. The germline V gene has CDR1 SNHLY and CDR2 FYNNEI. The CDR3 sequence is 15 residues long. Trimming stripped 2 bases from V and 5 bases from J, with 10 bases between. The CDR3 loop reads CASSENPQNNSPLHF. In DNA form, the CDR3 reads TGTGCCAGCAGTGAAAATCCGCAGAATAATTCACCCCTCCACTTT. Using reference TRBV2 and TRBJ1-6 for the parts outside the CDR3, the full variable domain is EPEVTQTPSHQVTQMGQEVILRCVPISNHLYFYWYRQILGQKVEFLVSFYNNEISEKSEIFDDQFSVERPDGSNFTLKIRSTKLEDSAMYFCASSENPQNNSPLHFGNGTRLTVT.

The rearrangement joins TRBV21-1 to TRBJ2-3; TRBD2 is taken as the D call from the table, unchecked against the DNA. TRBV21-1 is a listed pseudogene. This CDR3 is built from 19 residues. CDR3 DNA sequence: TGTGCCAGCAGTAGATCGGGACTCAAAGTCAGAAAGTGCACAGATACGCAGTATTTT. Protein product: CASSRSGLKVRKCTDTQYF.

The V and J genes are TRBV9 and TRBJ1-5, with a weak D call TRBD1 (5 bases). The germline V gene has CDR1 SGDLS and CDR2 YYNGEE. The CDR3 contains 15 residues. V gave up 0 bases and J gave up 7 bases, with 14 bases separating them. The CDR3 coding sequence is TGTGCCAGCAGCGTAGGGCCAGGGAACAGACAGCCCCAGCATTTT. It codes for CASSVGPGNRQPQHF. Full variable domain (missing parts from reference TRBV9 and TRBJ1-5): DSGVTQTPKHLITATGQRVTLRCSPRSGDLSVYWYQQSLDQGLQFLIQYYNGEERAKGNILERFSAQQFPDLHSELNLSSLELGDSALYFCASSVGPGNRQPQHFGDGTRLSIL.

CDR3 loop: CASSTHRGNYGYTF. The CDR3, as DNA: TGTGCCAGCAGCACCCACAGGGGAAACTATGGCTACACCTTC. This sequence joins TRBV6-2 or TRBV6-3 and TRBJ1-2; the match to TRBD1 covers 7 bases. CDR3 length: 14 amino acids. Trimming removed 6 bases from V and 2 bases from J; junction bases left unmatched: 6. The germline gives CDR1 MNHEY, CDR2 SVGEGT.

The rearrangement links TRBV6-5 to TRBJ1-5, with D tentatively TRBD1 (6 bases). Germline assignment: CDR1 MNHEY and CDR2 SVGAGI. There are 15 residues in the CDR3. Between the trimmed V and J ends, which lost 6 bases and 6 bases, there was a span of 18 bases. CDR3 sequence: CASSLKPGEGQPQHF. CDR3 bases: TGTGCCAGCAGCTTGAAACCAGGGGAGGGTCAGCCCCAGCATTTT.

DNA for the CDR3: TGTGCCAGCAGCTCCAGGGTGTCTCGAATCGCAGATACGCAGTATTTT. It translates to CASSSRVSRIADTQYF. This rearrangement joins TRBV11-2 to TRBJ2-3, with TRBD1 as a possible D gene (5 bases). The CDR3 has 16 amino acids. V was clipped by 4 bases and J by 4 bases, with 18 bases between them. The germline CDR1 and CDR2 sequences are SGHAT and FQNNGV.

CDR3 nucleotide sequence: TGTGCCAGCAGTGAACCAACCGGGACAGGGGCCTACGAGCAGTACTTC. Its protein product is CASSEPTGTGAYEQYF. This chain connects TRBV6-4 to TRBJ2-7, with 10 positions matching TRBD1. This CDR3 contains 16 residues. Germline CDR1 and CDR2: MRHNA and SNTAGT. V trimming: 3 bases; J trimming: 2 bases; junction bases outside the gene matches: 7.

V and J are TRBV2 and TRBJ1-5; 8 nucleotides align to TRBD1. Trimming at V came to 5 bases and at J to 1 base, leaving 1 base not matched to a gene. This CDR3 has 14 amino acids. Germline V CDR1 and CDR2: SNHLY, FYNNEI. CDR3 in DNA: TGTGCCAGCAGTAGGGACAGGAGCAATCAGCCCCAGCATTTT. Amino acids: CASSRDRSNQPQHF.

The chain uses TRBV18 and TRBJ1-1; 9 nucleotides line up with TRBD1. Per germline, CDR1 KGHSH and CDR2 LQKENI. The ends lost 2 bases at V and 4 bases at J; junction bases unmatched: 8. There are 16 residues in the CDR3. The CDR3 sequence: CASSPGQGNKLTEAFF. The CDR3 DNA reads TGTGCCAGCTCACCAGGACAGGGGAACAAGCTCACTGAAGCTTTCTTT.

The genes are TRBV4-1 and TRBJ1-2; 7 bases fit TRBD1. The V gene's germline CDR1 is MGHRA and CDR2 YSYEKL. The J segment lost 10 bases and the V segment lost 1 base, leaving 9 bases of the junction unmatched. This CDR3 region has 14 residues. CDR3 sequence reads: CASSQGGQQGTYTF. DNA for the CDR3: TGCGCCAGCAGCCAAGGAGGGCAACAGGGGACCTACACCTTC.

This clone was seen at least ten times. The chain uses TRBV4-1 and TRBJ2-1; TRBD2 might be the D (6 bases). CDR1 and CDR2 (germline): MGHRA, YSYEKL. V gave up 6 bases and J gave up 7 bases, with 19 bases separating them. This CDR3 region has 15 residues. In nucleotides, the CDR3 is TGCGCCAGCAGGGCCCGGGACTGGGATCGTAATGAGCAGTTCTTC. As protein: CASRARDWDRNEQFF.

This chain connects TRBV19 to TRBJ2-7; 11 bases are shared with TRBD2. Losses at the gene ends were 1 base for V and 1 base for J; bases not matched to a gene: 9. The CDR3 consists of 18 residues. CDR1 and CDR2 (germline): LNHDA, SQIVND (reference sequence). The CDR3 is CASSIAWASSGGSYEQYF. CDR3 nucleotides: TGTGCCAGTAGTATAGCGTGGGCGTCTAGCGGGGGGTCCTACGAGCAGTACTTC. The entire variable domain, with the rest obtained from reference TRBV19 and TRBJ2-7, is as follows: DGGITQSPKYLFRKEGQNVTLSCEQNLNHDAMYWYRQDPGQGLRLIYYSQIVNDFQKGDIAEGYSVSREKKESFPLTVTSAQKNPTAFYLCASSIAWASSGGSYEQYFGPGTRLTVT.

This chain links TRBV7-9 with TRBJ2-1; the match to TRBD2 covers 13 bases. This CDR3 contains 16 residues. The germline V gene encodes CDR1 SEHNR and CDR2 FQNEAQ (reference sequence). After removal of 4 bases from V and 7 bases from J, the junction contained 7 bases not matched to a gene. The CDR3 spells CASSSRGLAGDNEQFF. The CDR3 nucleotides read TGTGCCAGCAGCTCTCGAGGACTAGCGGGGGATAATGAGCAGTTCTTC. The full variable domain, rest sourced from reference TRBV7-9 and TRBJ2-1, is DTGVSQNPRHKITKRGQNVTFRCDPISEHNRLYWYRQTLGQGPEFLTYFQNEAQLEKSRLLSDRFSAERPKGSFSTLEIQRTEQGDSAMYLCASSSRGLAGDNEQFFGPGTRLTVL.